These 31 T cell receptor beta chains originate from one sample sequenced in a study of shared clonotypes between healthy human individuals. Generated by immunoSEQ multiplex PCR, the TCRdb table keeps only in-frame clones and is missing some. The table records over 700,000 clones, approximately 72% of them present only once. Sequencing was performed on memory CD4+ T cells sorted from blood. Indicated subset: CD45RA-negative fraction. The receptors originated from a woman aged 25 to 45 in good health.

V gene TRBV6-5 combines with J gene TRBJ1-6, with 7 nucleotides matching TRBD1. V shed 5 bases and J 7 bases; nucleotides not matched to a gene: 5. The CDR3 spans 14 residues. Germline CDR1 MNHEY, CDR2 SVGAGI. CDR3 sequence: CASSGGQANSPLHF. DNA of the CDR3: TGTGCCAGCAGTGGAGGACAGGCAAATTCACCCCTCCACTTT.

The V and J genes are TRBV5-1 and TRBJ2-2, with D perhaps TRBD1 (6 bases). Trimming removed 4 bases at V and 7 bases at J, with 14 bases between. This CDR3 spans 14 amino acids. Germline CDR1 reads SGHRS; CDR2 reads YFSETQ. The CDR3: CASSIYRDGGELFF. In DNA, the CDR3 is TGCGCCAGCAGCATTTACAGGGACGGCGGGGAGCTGTTTTTT.

For this clone: Other DNA sequences in this sample translate to the same CDR3. The chain has TRBV2 and TRBJ1-5; tentative D call: TRBD1 (5 bases). This CDR3 spans 13 amino acids. CDR1 is SNHLY and CDR2 is FYNNEI in the germline V gene. V dropped 6 bases and J dropped 3 bases, with 9 bases sitting between them. The CDR3 sequence is CASRGTVNQPQHF. The CDR3 DNA reads TGTGCCAGCAGAGGGACGGTCAATCAGCCCCAGCATTTT.

The rearrangement joins TRBV7-9 to TRBJ2-3; D not certain. The length of the CDR3 is 15 residues. Per germline, CDR1 SEHNR and CDR2 FQNEAQ (reference sequence). The V and J ends lost 3 bases and 0 bases respectively, with 10 bases between them. For the CDR3, the DNA is TGTGCCAGCAGCTTGGACCTCAAGAGCACAGATACGCAGTATTTT. The encoded protein is CASSLDLKSTDTQYF. The full variable domain, rest sourced from reference TRBV7-9 and TRBJ2-3, is DTGVSQNPRHKITKRGQNVTFRCDPISEHNRLYWYRQTLGQGPEFLTYFQNEAQLEKSRLLSDRFSAERPKGSFSTLEIQRTEQGDSAMYLCASSLDLKSTDTQYFGPGTRLTVL.

The rearrangement links TRBV2 to TRBJ2-3; D call uncertain. The CDR3 extends over 13 amino acids. Trimming removed 9 bases from V and 4 bases from J, with 14 bases in between. CDR1 is SNHLY and CDR2 is FYNNEI in the germline V gene. CDR3 region: CASIPQAADTQYF. CDR3 bases: TGTGCCAGTATACCCCAGGCGGCAGATACGCAGTATTTT.

This rearrangement joins TRBV20-1 to TRBJ2-3; no reliable D call. Germline CDR1 is DFQATT and CDR2 is SNEGSKA (reference sequence). This CDR3 has 11 amino acids. V lost 6 bases, J lost 6 bases, and 10 bases lay in between. CDR3 region: CSAPLGDTQYF. DNA of the CDR3: TGCAGTGCCCCCCTTGGGGATACGCAGTATTTT.

The chain employs TRBV2 and TRBJ2-1; D might be TRBD2 (9 bases). The V and J ends lost 7 bases and 7 bases respectively, with 29 bases between them. The CDR3 has 18 residues. Germline CDR1 SNHLY, CDR2 FYNNEI. CDR3 sequence (DNA): TGTGCCAGCACGGCTCGGACAGGGCGTAGCGGGAGTGGAAATGAGCAGTTCTTC. It is translated as CASTARTGRSGSGNEQFF.

V usage is TRBV11-1 and J usage is TRBJ1-2, with D uncertain. Germline CDR1 and CDR2: SGHAT and FQDESV (reference sequence). V was pared by 5 bases and J by 0 bases, with 7 bases between. This CDR3 comprises 13 residues. This CDR3 reads CASSNFANYGYTF. The CDR3 DNA is TGTGCCAGCAGCAACTTCGCTAACTATGGCTACACCTTC.

Many counts were recorded for this clone. The V gene is TRBV14, the J gene TRBJ2-1; D might be TRBD2 (5 bases). V gave up 4 bases and J gave up 0 bases, with 10 bases separating them. The CDR3 consists of 15 residues. CDR1 and CDR2 from the germline V gene are SGHDN and FVKESK. CDR3 loop: CASSPPGSSYNEQFF. As DNA, the CDR3 is TGTGCCAGCAGCCCGCCGGGGAGCTCCTACAATGAGCAGTTCTTC.

The V and J genes are TRBV6-4 and TRBJ2-1; 10 nucleotides match TRBD1. Germline CDR1 and CDR2: MRHNA and SNTAGT. The CDR3 sequence is 17 residues long. The V segment lost 6 bases and the J segment 5 bases; nucleotides outside the gene matches: 13. CDR3 bases: TGTGCCAGCAGGCCCCTCTTCCGGGACAGGGGCCACAATGAGCAGTTCTTC. It translates to CASRPLFRDRGHNEQFF.

CDR3 DNA: TGTGCCAGCAGCTTCAGACCCCAGGGGTCAGGGAACACTGAAGCTTTCTTT. This translates into CASSFRPQGSGNTEAFF. V usage is TRBV7-6 and J usage is TRBJ1-1; tentatively, D is TRBD1 (6 bases). CDR3 length: 17 amino acids. With 3 bases removed from V and 1 base from J, the gap between germline ends came to 18 bases. Germline CDR1 SGHVS, CDR2 FNYEAQ.

V is TRBV20-1 and J is TRBJ1-2; D is uncertain. CDR3 length equals 11 residues. The germline CDR1 and CDR2 sequences are DFQATT and SNEGSKA (reference sequence). The V end was cut by 2 bases, the J end by 6 bases, with 7 bases between. The CDR3 region has the DNA TGCAGTGCTAGATACGGGGATGGCTACACCTTC. This sequence encodes CSARYGDGYTF.

The genes are TRBV5-8 and TRBJ2-1; no clear D gene. V was pared by 4 bases and J by 7 bases, with 15 bases between. This CDR3 region has 14 residues. Germline values: CDR1 SGHTS, CDR2 YDEGEE. The CDR3 region is CASSLVAAANEQFF. CDR3 nucleotides: TGTGCCAGCAGCCTGGTTGCGGCCGCTAATGAGCAGTTCTTC. Drawing the rest from reference TRBV5-8 and TRBJ2-1, the complete variable domain is EAGVTQSPTHLIKTRGQQATLRCSPISGHTSVYWYQQALGLGLQFLLWYDEGEERNRGNFPPRFSGRQFPNYSSELNVNALELEDSALYLCASSLVAAANEQFFGPGTRLTVL.

V usage is TRBV28 and J usage is TRBJ1-1; 7 bases are a match to TRBD1. The CDR3 runs 17 residues. V shed 4 bases and J 0 bases; nucleotides not matched to a gene: 11. CDR1 is MDHEN and CDR2 is SYDVKM in the germline V gene. CDR3 protein: CASSSANRGYMNTEAFF. The CDR3 DNA follows: TGTGCCAGCAGTTCAGCCAACAGGGGCTACATGAACACTGAAGCTTTCTTT.

Ten or more counts support this clone. The chain combines TRBV5-1 with TRBJ2-3, with TRBD2 matching over 8 bases. This CDR3 is 16 amino acids long. The trim removed 2 bases at V and 2 bases at J, leaving 7 bases unmatched. Germline CDR1 SGHRS, CDR2 YFSETQ. This CDR3 reads CASSLPLAASTDTQYF. For the CDR3, the DNA is TGCGCCAGCAGCTTACCACTAGCGGCCTCCACAGATACGCAGTATTTT.

The chain links TRBV10-3 to TRBJ2-1; 8 bases fit TRBD2. The V and J ends lost 10 bases and 2 bases, in that order; junction bases with no gene match: 4. Germline V lookup: CDR1 ENHRY, CDR2 SYGVKD. CDR3 length equals 13 residues. CDR3 sequence: CATGSGTYNEQFF. The DNA for the CDR3 is TGTGCCACAGGTAGCGGGACCTACAATGAGCAGTTCTTC.

CDR3 sequence (DNA): TGTGCCAGCAGTCTCCCAGGGACAGGGATTTCCGATACGCAGTATTTT. Translation gives CASSLPGTGISDTQYF. The chain links TRBV28 to TRBJ2-3; TRBD1 aligns across 9 bases. V gave up 5 bases and J gave up 6 bases; unmatched junction bases: 12. Germline values: CDR1 MDHEN, CDR2 SYDVKM. CDR3 length equals 16 residues. The complete variable domain, with remaining parts taken from reference TRBV28 and TRBJ2-3, reads DVKVTQSSRYLVKRTGEKVFLECVQDMDHENMFWYRQDPGLGLRLIYFSYDVKMKEKGDIPEGYSVSREKKERFSLILESASTNQTSMYLCASSLPGTGISDTQYFGPGTRLTVL.

This clone appeared once. The gene calls are TRBV4-1 and TRBJ2-3; 9 nucleotides agree with TRBD2. Per the germline V gene, CDR1 is MGHRA and CDR2 is YSYEKL. The CDR3 has 16 residues. V trimming: 1 base; J trimming: 1 base; junction bases outside the gene matches: 3. The CDR3 spells CASSQVLAGGTDTQYF. CDR3 bases: TGCGCCAGCAGCCAAGTACTAGCGGGTGGCACAGATACGCAGTATTTT.

V usage is TRBV11-3 and J usage is TRBJ2-1; D remains ambiguous. Germline V CDR1 and CDR2: SGHNT, YENEEA. V was clipped by 4 bases and J by 3 bases, with 10 bases between them. This CDR3 has 14 amino acids. CDR3 sequence (DNA): TGTGCCAGCAGCTACACGGGTAACTACAATGAGCAGTTCTTC. It yields the protein CASSYTGNYNEQFF.

This chain connects TRBV11-2 to TRBJ2-3; TRBD2 is a possible D gene (5 bases). This CDR3 has 16 amino acids. Germline V lookup: CDR1 SGHAT, CDR2 FQNNGV. V was cut by 0 bases and J by 5 bases, with 15 bases left in between. CDR3 amino acids: CASSLDWGPEGDTQYF. DNA of the CDR3: TGTGCCAGCAGCTTAGATTGGGGTCCCGAGGGAGATACGCAGTATTTT.

This clone appeared a few times. V and J are TRBV28 and TRBJ2-1; 8 nucleotides align to TRBD2. V was pared by 5 bases and J by 7 bases, with 13 bases of the junction left unmatched. This CDR3 region has 16 residues. Germline V lookup: CDR1 MDHEN, CDR2 SYDVKM. The CDR3 DNA reads as TGTGCCAGCAGTCCAATAGGAAGCGGGAGTGAAAATGAGCAGTTCTTC. Translation: CASSPIGSGSENEQFF.

Ten or more counts support this clone. This chain links TRBV6-5 with TRBJ2-5, with D possibly called TRBD1 or TRBD2 (5 bases each). Trimming left V 2 bases short and J 3 bases short, with 10 bases between. The length of the CDR3 is 14 residues. Germline assignment: CDR1 MNHEY and CDR2 SVGAGI. The CDR3 is CASSYGDVEETQYF. The CDR3 DNA sequence: TGTGCCAGCAGTTACGGGGACGTAGAAGAGACCCAGTACTTC.

J is TRBJ2-7 and V is TRBV5-8, with D perhaps being TRBD1 or TRBD2 (7 bases each). The length of the CDR3 is 13 residues. Germline CDR1 SGHTS, CDR2 YDEGEE. V was pared by 2 bases and J by 6 bases, with 12 bases between. CDR3 bases: TGTGCCAGCAGCTTATGGGAGGGGGCCGAGCAGTACTTC. This encodes CASSLWEGAEQYF.

In its sample, this clone was seen many times. The V and J genes are TRBV7-3 and TRBJ1-2; D not resolved. Between the trimmed V and J ends, which lost 2 bases and 4 bases, there was a span of 8 bases. Germline CDR1 is SGHTA and CDR2 is FQGTGA. This CDR3 has 13 amino acids. This CDR3 reads CASSLESTYGYTF. The CDR3 coding sequence is TGTGCCAGCAGCTTAGAGAGCACCTATGGCTACACCTTC. Variable domain in full (rest from reference TRBV7-3 and TRBJ1-2): GAGVSQTPSNKVTEKGKYVELRCDPISGHTALYWYRQSLGQGPEFLIYFQGTGAADDSGLPNDRFFAVRPEGSVSTLKIQRTERGDSAVYLCASSLESTYGYTFGSGTRLTVV.

This chain connects TRBV28 to TRBJ1-3, with a weak D call TRBD1 (5 bases). CDR3 length equals 15 residues. The germline CDR1 and CDR2 sequences are MDHEN and SYDVKM. The V end was cut by 7 bases, the J end by 2 bases, with 15 bases between. CDR3 region: CASNPSRGAGNTIYF. In nucleotides, the CDR3 is TGTGCCAGCAACCCAAGTCGGGGGGCTGGAAACACCATATATTTT.

The V gene is TRBV2, the J gene TRBJ2-7; D is ambiguous. This CDR3 has 13 residues. The V gene's germline CDR1 is SNHLY and CDR2 FYNNEI. Trimming shortened V by 3 bases and J by 3 bases, and 9 bases separated the two germline ends. The CDR3 nucleotides read TGTGCCAGCAGTGACGGCCAGTACTACGAGCAGTACTTC. Translation gives CASSDGQYYEQYF.

The V and J genes are TRBV27 and TRBJ2-2; D gene ambiguous. CDR1 and CDR2 (germline): MNHEY, SMNVEV (reference sequence). The CDR3 has 12 amino acids. Trimming stripped 6 bases from V and 4 bases from J, with 6 bases between. CDR3 amino acids: CASSQLTGELFF. The CDR3 nucleotides read TGTGCCAGCAGCCAGCTCACCGGGGAGCTGTTTTTT.

This chain links TRBV20-1 with TRBJ1-1; D call uncertain. The CDR3 consists of 11 residues. V shed 0 bases and J shed 8 bases, with 7 bases lying between them. Per germline, CDR1 DFQATT and CDR2 SNEGSKA (reference sequence). CDR3 sequence: CSARDPPEAFF. CDR3 coding DNA: TGCAGTGCTAGAGATCCGCCCGAAGCTTTCTTT.

This clone has just a few counts. The J gene is TRBJ2-5, the V gene TRBV28, with 7 bases identical to TRBD1. Germline CDR1 reads MDHEN; CDR2 reads SYDVKM. The J segment lost 5 bases and the V segment lost 6 bases, leaving 9 bases of the junction unmatched. The CDR3 sequence is 14 residues long. The CDR3 region is CASRNRGGWETQYF. The CDR3 DNA reads TGTGCCAGCAGGAACAGGGGCGGTTGGGAGACCCAGTACTTC. Supplemented by reference TRBV28 and TRBJ2-5, the full variable domain reads DVKVTQSSRYLVKRTGEKVFLECVQDMDHENMFWYRQDPGLGLRLIYFSYDVKMKEKGDIPEGYSVSREKKERFSLILESASTNQTSMYLCASRNRGGWETQYFGPGTRLLVL.

The V call is TRBV6-1, the J call TRBJ1-3; no clear D. The length of the CDR3 is 10 residues. The V end lost 6 bases, the J end lost 13 bases, and 10 bases lay between the germline ends. The germline V gene has CDR1 MNHNS and CDR2 SASEGT. The CDR3 DNA reads TGTGCCAGCAGGTTAACGGGGATATATTTT. Translation gives CASRLTGIYF.

This sequence joins TRBV5-1 and TRBJ1-5; 9 nucleotides match TRBD1. V was pared by 4 bases and J by 3 bases, with 5 bases of the junction left unmatched. Per germline, CDR1 SGHRS and CDR2 YFSETQ. CDR3 length equals 15 residues. The CDR3 is CASSDGQGNNQPQHF. The CDR3 DNA reads as TGCGCCAGCAGCGACGGACAGGGGAACAATCAGCCCCAGCATTTT.